The source of this T cell receptor (beta chain) is a study of T cell changes during pregnancy in multiple sclerosis. The junction had 9 bases not matched to a gene; V was cut back by 3 bases and J by 4 bases. This CDR3 comprises 16 residues. The germline CDR1 and CDR2 sequences are SGHDN and FVKESK. Measured with immunoSEQ multiplex PCR; TCRdb has only the in-frame clones, and not every one. The sample carries about 40,000 clones, roughly nine tenths recorded once. The chain uses TRBV14 and TRBJ2-3; the match to TRBD1 covers 8 bases. The source was CD4+ T cells from peripheral blood mononuclear cells, collected in the first trimester of pregnancy. The TCR was taken from a female donor with multiple sclerosis, enrolled in a pregnancy study. The CDR3 loop reads CASSHFGTGFSDTQYF. For the CDR3, the DNA is TGTGCCAGCAGCCATTTCGGGACAGGTTTTTCAGATACGCAGTATTTT. Supplemented by reference TRBV14 and TRBJ2-3, the full variable domain reads EAGVTQFPSHSVIEKGQTVTLRCDPISGHDNLYWYRRVMGKEIKFLLHFVKESKQDESGMPNNRFLAERTGGTYSTLKVQPAELEDSGVYFCASSHFGTGFSDTQYFGPGTRLTVL.